This T cell receptor beta chain was observed in a study of T cell responses to AZD1222 COVID-19 vaccine. Study-wide points: At study baseline, merely roughly 6 AZD1222 recipients were seropositive. The breadth and depth of Spike-specific TCRs increased once two AZD1222 doses had been given. The donor group comprised mostly white British people and more females; the analysis possibly underestimated clonal diversity. Reportedly, nearly half of unique spike TCRs recognized epitopes outside B.1.351/B.1.1.7 mutations.

The data were produced by immunoSEQ multiplex PCR, yet TCRdb's version contains in-frame clones alone and is incomplete. The data show about 97,000 clones, roughly 84% seen once. As to this clone: Antigen unknown.

Trimming stripped 2 bases from V and 2 bases from J, with 4 bases between. Germline-derived CDR1 and CDR2 are DFQATT and SNEGSKA (reference sequence). The CDR3 is 11 residues long. This receptor was identified in an adult in good health. The chain is built from TRBV20-1 and TRBJ2-7; no clear D. The input for sequencing was peripheral blood, taken on day 0 of AZD1222 vaccination. For the CDR3, the DNA is TGCAGTGCTAGACAGACCTACGAGCAGTACTTC. Translating gives CSARQTYEQYF.